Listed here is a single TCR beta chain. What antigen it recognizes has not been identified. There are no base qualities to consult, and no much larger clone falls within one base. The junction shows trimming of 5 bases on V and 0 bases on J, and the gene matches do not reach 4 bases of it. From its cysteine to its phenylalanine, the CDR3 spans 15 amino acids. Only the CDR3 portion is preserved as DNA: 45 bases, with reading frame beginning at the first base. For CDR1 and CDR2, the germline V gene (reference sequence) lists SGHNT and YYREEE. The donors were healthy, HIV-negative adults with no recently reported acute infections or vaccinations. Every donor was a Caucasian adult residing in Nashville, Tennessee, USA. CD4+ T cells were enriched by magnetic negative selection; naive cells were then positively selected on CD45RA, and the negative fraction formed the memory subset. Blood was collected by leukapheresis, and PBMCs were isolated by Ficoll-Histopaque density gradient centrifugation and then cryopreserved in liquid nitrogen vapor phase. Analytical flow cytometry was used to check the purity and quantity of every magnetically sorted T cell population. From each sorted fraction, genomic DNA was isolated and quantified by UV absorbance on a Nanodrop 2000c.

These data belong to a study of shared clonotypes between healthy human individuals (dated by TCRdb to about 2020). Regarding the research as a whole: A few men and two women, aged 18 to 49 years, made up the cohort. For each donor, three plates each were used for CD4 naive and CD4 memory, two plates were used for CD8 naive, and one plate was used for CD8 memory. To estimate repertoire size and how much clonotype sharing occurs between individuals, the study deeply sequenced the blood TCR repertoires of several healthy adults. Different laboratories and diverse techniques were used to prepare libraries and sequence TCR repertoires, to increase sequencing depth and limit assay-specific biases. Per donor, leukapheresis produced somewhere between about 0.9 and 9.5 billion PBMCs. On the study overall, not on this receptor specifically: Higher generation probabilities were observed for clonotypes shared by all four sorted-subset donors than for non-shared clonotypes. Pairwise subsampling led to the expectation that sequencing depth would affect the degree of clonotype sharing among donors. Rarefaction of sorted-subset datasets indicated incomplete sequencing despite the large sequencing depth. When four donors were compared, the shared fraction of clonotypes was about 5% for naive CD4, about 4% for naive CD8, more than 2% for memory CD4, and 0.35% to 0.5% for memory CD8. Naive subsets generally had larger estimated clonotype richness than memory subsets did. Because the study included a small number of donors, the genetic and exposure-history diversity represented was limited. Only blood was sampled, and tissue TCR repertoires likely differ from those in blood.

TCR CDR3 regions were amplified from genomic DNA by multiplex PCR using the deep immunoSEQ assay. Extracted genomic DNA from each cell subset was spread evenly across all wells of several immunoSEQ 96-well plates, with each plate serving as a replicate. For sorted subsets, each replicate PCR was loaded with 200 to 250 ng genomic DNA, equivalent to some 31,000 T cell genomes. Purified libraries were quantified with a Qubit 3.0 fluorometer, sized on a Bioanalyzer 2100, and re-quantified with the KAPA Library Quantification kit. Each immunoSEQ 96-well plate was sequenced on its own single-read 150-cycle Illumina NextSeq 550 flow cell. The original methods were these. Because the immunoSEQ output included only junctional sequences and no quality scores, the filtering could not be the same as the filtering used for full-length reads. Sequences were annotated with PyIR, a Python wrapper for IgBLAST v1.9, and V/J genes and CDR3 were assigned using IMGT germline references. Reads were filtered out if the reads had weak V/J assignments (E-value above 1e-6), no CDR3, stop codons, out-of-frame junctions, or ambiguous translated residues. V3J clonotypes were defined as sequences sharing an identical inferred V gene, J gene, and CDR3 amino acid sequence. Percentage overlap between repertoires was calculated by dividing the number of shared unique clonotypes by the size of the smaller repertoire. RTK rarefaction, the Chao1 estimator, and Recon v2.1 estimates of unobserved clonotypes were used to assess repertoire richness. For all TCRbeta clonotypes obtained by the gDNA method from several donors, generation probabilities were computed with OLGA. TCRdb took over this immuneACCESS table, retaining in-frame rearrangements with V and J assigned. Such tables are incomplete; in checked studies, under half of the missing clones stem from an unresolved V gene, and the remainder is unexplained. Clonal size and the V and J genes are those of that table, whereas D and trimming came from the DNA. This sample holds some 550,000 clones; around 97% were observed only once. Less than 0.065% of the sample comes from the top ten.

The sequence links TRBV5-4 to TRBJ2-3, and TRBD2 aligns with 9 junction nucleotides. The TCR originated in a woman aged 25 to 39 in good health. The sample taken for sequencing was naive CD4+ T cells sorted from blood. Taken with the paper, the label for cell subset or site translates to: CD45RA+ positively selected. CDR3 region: CASSASGTSTDTQYF. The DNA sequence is TGTGCCAGCAGTGCTAGCGGGACTAGCACAGATACGCAGTATTTT.